Listed below are T cell receptor beta chains from one sample, sequenced in a study of blood T cell repertoires in COVID-19. Using immunoSEQ multiplex PCR, the repertoire was profiled, and TCRdb retains in-frame clones only, with some absent. The table records a few hundred thousand clones, roughly 91% of them present only once. The source material was peripheral blood. These receptors were obtained from a man aged 25-45 years with acute or convalescent COVID-19. CDR3s include the opening cysteine and the closing phenylalanine or tryptophan.

TRBV5-1	TRBJ1-4	CASSLEQGGGPYNEKLFF
TRBV9	TRBJ1-1	CASRGTGGFTEAFF
TRBV2	TRBJ2-5	CASSVGGRSGETQYF
TRBV6-1	TRBJ1-2	CASSERDYGYTF
TRBV29-1	TRBJ1-5	CSALGAPGQPQHF
TRBV11-3	TRBJ2-2	CASRGAGAGELFF
TRBV7-9	TRBJ2-5	CASSVAGSQETQYF
TRBV7-9	TRBJ2-3	CASSWPNFGTDTQYF
TRBV6-5	TRBJ1-5	CASSRTSKNQPQHF
TRBV5-6	TRBJ2-2	CASSLALGRGITGELFF